This T cell receptor beta chain was observed in a study of human T cells and chemical hapten exposure (dated by TCRdb to the early 2020s). About the study as a whole: For sensitization, 2% DPC in acetone was applied to a 2 cm by 2 cm area of upper inner arm skin. Throughout the approximately 25-week study period, patients were also given weekly therapeutic DPC doses on the scalp. Patch tests used Finn chambers with 0.01% DPC on the upper back, scored after 6 days by International Contact Dermatitis Research Group standards. Alopecia areata with under or over 50% scalp involvement, alopecia totalis and alopecia universalis were represented in the patient cohort, which was mostly female. Libraries were combined into a pool for sequencing, and differences in TCR yield between samples came mainly from small differences in library volumes within the pool. The study tracked peripheral blood TCR repertoire changes in vivo during primary and secondary sensitization to the hapten diphenylcyclopropenone (DPC) in alopecia patients. Blood samples were taken from patients before sensitization (week 0) and at 2, 6 and about 24 weeks after DPC sensitization. About 30 alopecia patients provided blood for TCR sequencing at one to four time points (pre-sensitization, 2, 6 and 24 weeks). Broad study findings and their caveats: Patch test score correlated positively with the number of PT1 expanded TCRs, reaching significance at thresholds 8, 16 and 32 but not at 4. Because every patient had alopecia, a presumed autoimmune disease, the patients' immune response might differ from that of healthy individuals. Repeated subsampling changed both the strength of the expansion versus patch-test correlation and the threshold at which that correlation became significant. DPC sensitization did not change the number of TCRs with a frequency above 1 in 1000, and there was no evidence of changes in global repertoire structure. Significantly more large CDR3 similarity clusters were formed by expanded TCRs than by pre-sensitization or healthy control sets, consistent with antigen-driven responses.

Libraries were constructed by RACE. Sequencing instrument: NextSeq 500. Library preparation attached unique molecular identifiers to individual cDNA molecules for quantitative, reproducible TCR counting. From each blood RNA sample, both TCR alpha and TCR beta chains were sequenced. The paper's data handling went like this. A median of roughly 98,000 TCRs per sample was observed, with a range of about 20,000 to 690,600. V, J and CDR3 annotation of the TCR reads was performed with the Decombinator software suite. To make PS versus PT1 abundance plots, every sample was subsampled to the same number of TCRs (28,000). TCRs were defined as expanded if absent before sensitization and observed at least eight times at the 2-week time point. TCRdb handled the public reads itself, with Q25 trimming in fastp and clone calling in MiXCR, and kept productive beta chains. Every CDR3 protein is listed once, alongside the most common genes and DNA of its rows. What appears here as the V and J calls and clone size reflects TCRdb's work, not the paper's. For this sample there are 50,000 to 70,000 distinct CDR3 sequences; roughly 12% appear just once. The top ten hold 2% to 2.5% of the sample.

From the germline V gene, CDR1 is MNHNS and CDR2 is SASEGT. V gives up 0 bases and J gives up 10 bases, and the segment between their germline ends measures 18 bases. The CDR3 starts with the cysteine, ends with the phenylalanine, and has 16 residues. Just the 48-base CDR3 DNA is kept, in frame starting at base 1. The time point label on this specimen signifies: patch test 3, about 24 weeks after DPC sensitization. Sample treatment or condition, as interpreted from the label and publication: therapeutic diphenylcyclopropenone sensitization with weekly scalp DPC. At every patch-test visit, the blood draw took place before the patch test was put on. Eligible patients were aged 18 to 70, diagnosed with alopecia, deemed suitable for DPC therapy, and excluded if pregnant. Unfractionated whole blood was collected in Tempus Blood RNA tubes, and total RNA was extracted from that blood. This clonotype was seen a few times. The antigen it binds to is not known. Nothing much larger sits one base from this clone, and base qualities are not available.

Recombination linked TRBV6-1 to TRBJ1-4, with the D segment identity uncertain. The TCR sequence derives from a man aged 25 to 40 with alopecia areata. Some clones in this sample may be carry-over from other donors' samples. The sample consisted of whole blood, taken in connection with sensitization to the hapten diphenylcyclopropenone (DPC). The nucleotides are TGTGCCAGCAGTGAAGCGCTCGTGACCCAACTGGGAAAACTGTTTTTT. It translates to CASSEALVTQLGKLFF.